This entry describes one T cell receptor beta chain. What it recognizes is unknown. The sample is drawn from a study of T-cell memory formation after mild COVID-19. Study findings and constraints: Within pre-infection memory, some responding clones were found, suggesting cross-reactive memory joined. CD4/CD8 balance characterized clones contracting day 15 to 85, and CD4+ skew characterized later expanders. The main location of contracting CD4+ clones was CM and EM, and that of contracting CD8+ clones was EMRA.

The V end was cut by 9 bases, the J end by 3 bases, with 8 bases between. The CDR3 covers 12 residues. CDR1 and CDR2 (germline): KGHDR, SFDVKD. TCRdb fed the 5' RACE reads into MiXCR, producing one record per CDR3 protein. The data hold 110,000 to 150,000 distinct CDR3 sequences, with 11% to 15% observed a single time. The sequenced material came from PBMCs or a T cell subset sorted from them (not recorded which). The TCR originated in an adult woman who had mild COVID-19 (a few samples of this study predate the infection). Cell type and time point are not known. The chain employs TRBV24-1 and TRBJ1-5; a weak D match, TRBD1 (6 bases). CDR3 in amino acids: CATGQTNQPQHF. The DNA for the CDR3 is TGTGCCACCGGACAGACCAATCAGCCCCAGCATTTT.